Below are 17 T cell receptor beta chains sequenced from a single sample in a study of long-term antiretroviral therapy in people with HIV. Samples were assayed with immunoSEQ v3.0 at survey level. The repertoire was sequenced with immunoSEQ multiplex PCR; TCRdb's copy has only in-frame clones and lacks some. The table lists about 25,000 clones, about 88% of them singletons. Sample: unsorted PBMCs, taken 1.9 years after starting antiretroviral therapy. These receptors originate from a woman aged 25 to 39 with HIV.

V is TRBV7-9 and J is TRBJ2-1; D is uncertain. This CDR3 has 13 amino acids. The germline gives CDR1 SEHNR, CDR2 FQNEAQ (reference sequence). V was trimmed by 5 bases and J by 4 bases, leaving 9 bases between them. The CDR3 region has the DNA TGTGCCAGCAGCCCACCGTTATACAATGAGCAGTTCTTC. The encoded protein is CASSPPLYNEQFF.

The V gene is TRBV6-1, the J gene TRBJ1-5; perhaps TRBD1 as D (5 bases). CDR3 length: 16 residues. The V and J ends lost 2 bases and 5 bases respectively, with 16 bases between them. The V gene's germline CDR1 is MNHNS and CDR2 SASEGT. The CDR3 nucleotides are TGTGCCAGCAGTGAATATTTCAGGGAAGGGTATCAGCCCCAGCATTTT. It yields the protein CASSEYFREGYQPQHF.

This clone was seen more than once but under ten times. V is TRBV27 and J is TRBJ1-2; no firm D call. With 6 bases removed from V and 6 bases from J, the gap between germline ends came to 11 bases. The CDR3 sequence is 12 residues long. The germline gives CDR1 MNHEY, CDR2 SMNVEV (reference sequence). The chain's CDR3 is CASRGSSDGYTF. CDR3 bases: TGTGCCAGCAGGGGGTCGTCTGATGGCTACACCTTC.

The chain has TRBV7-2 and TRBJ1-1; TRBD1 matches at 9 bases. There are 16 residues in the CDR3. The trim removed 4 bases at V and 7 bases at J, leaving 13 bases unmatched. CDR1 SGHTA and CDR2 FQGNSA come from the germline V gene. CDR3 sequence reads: CASSSQQGAPIGEAFF. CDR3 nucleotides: TGTGCCAGCAGCTCTCAACAGGGGGCGCCGATCGGTGAAGCTTTCTTT.

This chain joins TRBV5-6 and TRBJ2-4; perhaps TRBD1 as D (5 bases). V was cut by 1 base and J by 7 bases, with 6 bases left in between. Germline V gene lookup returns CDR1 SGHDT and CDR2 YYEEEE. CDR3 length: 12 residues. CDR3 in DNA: TGTGCCAGCAGCTTGTCAGGGAACATTCAGTACTTC. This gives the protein CASSLSGNIQYF.

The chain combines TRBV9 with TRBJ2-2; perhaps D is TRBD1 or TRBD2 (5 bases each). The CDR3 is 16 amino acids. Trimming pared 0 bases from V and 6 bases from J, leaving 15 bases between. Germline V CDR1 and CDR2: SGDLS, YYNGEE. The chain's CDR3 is CASSVGGTSKAGELFF. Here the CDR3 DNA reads TGTGCCAGCAGCGTAGGTGGGACCTCGAAGGCCGGGGAGCTGTTTTTT.

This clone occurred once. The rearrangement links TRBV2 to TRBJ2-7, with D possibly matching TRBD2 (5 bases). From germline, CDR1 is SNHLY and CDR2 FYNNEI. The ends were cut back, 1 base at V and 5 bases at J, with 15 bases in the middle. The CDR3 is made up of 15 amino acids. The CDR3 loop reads CASSEGLEETNEQYV. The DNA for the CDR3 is TGTGCCAGCAGTGAAGGGTTGGAGGAGACCAACGAGCAGTACGTC.

The CDR3: CASSYLGQGYEKLFF. Written as DNA, the CDR3 is TGTGCCAGCAGTTACCTAGGACAGGGATATGAAAAACTGTTTTTT. The chain carries TRBV6-6 and TRBJ1-4, with 8 bases that match TRBD1. This CDR3 has 15 amino acids. Germline V gene sequence: CDR1 MNHNY, CDR2 SVGAGI (reference sequence). V lost 2 bases and J lost 6; bases outside the gene matches: 5.

CDR3 sequence (DNA): TGTGCCAGCGGCCCCGGGCAGGGCAGCTATGGCTACACCTTC. Its protein is CASGPGQGSYGYTF. V is TRBV2 and J is TRBJ1-2, with D tentatively TRBD1 (5 bases). This CDR3 spans 14 amino acids. Germline CDR1 is SNHLY and CDR2 is FYNNEI. V lost 8 bases and J 4 bases, leaving 17 bases between the germline ends.

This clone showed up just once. The CDR3 nucleotides read TGCAGCGTTGGCCTTGGAACCGATCAGCCCCAGCATTTT. Translated, it gives CSVGLGTDQPQHF. The V gene is TRBV29-1, the J gene TRBJ1-5; D is ambiguous. The germline V gene has CDR1 SQVTM and CDR2 ANQGSEA. The CDR3 contains 13 residues. Trimming removed 4 bases at V and 5 bases at J, with 12 bases between.

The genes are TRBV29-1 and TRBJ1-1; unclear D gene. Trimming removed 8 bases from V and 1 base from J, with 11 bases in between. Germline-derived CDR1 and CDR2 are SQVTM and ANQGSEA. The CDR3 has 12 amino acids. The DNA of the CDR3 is TGCAGCACAGACGAGGGGAACACTGAAGCTTTCTTT. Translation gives CSTDEGNTEAFF.

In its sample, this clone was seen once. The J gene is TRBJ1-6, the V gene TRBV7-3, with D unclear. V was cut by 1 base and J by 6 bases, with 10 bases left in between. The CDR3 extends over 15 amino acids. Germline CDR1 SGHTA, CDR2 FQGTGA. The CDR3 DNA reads TGTGCCAGCAGCTTAAGTAGGACGGTTAATTCACCCCTCCACTTT. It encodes CASSLSRTVNSPLHF.

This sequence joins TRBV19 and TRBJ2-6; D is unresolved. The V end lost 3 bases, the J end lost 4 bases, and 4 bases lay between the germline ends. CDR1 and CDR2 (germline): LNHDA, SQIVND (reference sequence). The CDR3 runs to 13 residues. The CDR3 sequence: CASSISGANVLTF. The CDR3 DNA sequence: TGTGCCAGTAGTATTTCCGGGGCCAACGTCCTGACTTTC.

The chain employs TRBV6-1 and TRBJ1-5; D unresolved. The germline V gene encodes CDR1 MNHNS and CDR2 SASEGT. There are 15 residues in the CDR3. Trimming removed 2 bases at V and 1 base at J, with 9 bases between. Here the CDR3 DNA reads TGTGCCAGCAGTGAATTCCGGGCAAGCAATCAGCCCCAGCATTTT. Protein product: CASSEFRASNQPQHF.

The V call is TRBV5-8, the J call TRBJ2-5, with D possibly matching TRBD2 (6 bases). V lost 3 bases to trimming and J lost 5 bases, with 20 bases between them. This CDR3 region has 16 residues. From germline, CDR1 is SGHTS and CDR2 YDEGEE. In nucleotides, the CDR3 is TGTGCCAGCAGCTACTTTTCGGGCCATGGGGGGGAGACCCAGTACTTC. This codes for CASSYFSGHGGETQYF.

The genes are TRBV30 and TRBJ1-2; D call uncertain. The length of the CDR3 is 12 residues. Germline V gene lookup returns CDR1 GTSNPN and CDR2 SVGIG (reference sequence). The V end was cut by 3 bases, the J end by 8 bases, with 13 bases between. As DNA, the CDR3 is TGTGCCTGGAGCTTGTCGGATTACGGCTACACCTTC. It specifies CAWSLSDYGYTF.

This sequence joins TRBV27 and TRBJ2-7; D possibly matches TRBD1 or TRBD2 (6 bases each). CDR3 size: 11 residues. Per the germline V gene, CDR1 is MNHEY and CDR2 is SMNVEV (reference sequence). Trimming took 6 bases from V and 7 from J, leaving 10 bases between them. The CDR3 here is CASREGGEQYV. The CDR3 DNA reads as TGTGCCAGCAGGGAGGGGGGAGAGCAGTACGTC.